The clone carrying this T cell receptor beta chain was counted ten times or more. These data are taken from a study of T cells in Graves' hyperthyroidism and ophthalmopathy. Amplification of TCR beta CDR3 regions used RNA as the template. HTBI primers were employed in a first-round RT-PCR of the TCR CDR3. TCRdb fed the multiplex PCR reads into MiXCR, producing one record per CDR3 protein. The sample consists of fewer than 550,000 distinct CDR3 sequences, 15% to 19% of them appearing once. Trimming removed 2 bases from V and 7 bases from J, with 15 bases in between. Germline V CDR1 and CDR2: MDHEN, SYDVKM. This CDR3 contains 14 residues.

The chain joins TRBV28 to TRBJ2-7, with D perhaps TRBD2 (6 bases). Sequencing input: blood. This TCR came from a woman aged 18-29 years with Graves' hyperthyroidism. Here the CDR3 reads CASSLAGRAGEQYF. Here the CDR3 DNA reads TGTGCCAGCAGTTTAGCCGGACGGGCGGGAGAGCAGTACTTC.